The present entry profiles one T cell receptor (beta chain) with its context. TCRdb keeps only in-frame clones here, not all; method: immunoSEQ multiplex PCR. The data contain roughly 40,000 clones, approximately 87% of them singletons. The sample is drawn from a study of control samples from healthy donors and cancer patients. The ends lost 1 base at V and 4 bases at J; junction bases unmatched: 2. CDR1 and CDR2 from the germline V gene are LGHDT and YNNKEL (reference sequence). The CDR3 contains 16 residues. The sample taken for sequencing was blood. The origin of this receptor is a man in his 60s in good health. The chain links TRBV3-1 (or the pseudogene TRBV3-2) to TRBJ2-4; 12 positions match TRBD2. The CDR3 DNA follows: TGTGCCAGCAGCCAAGCCGGACTAGCGGGGAAAAACATTCAGTACTTC. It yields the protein CASSQAGLAGKNIQYF.